This passage covers 22 T cell receptor beta chains from one sample sequenced in a study of Graves' ophthalmopathy and Graves' hyperthyroidism. TCR beta CDR3 amplification used RNA transcripts. Scientists carried out first-round RT-PCR using HTBI primers and then a second-round multiplex PCR. TCRdb reprocessed the multiplex PCR reads with MiXCR, giving one entry per CDR3 protein. The sample has 200,000 to 250,000 distinct CDR3 sequences, 20% to 25% seen once. The sample was peripheral blood. The receptors were gathered from a woman aged 45-65 years with Graves' ophthalmopathy.

This clonotype was seen ten or more times. This CDR3 is CASSAGPGQGDQPQHF. The CDR3 coding sequence is TGTGCCAGCAGCGCGGGGCCGGGACAGGGGGATCAGCCCCAGCATTTT. The chain is built from TRBV9 and TRBJ1-5; 11 bases align to TRBD1. The CDR3 length is 16 residues. The J segment lost 5 bases and the V segment lost 3 bases, leaving 7 bases of the junction unmatched. Germline assignment: CDR1 SGDLS and CDR2 YYNGEE. The whole variable domain, remainder taken from reference TRBV9 and TRBJ1-5, is DSGVTQTPKHLITATGQRVTLRCSPRSGDLSVYWYQQSLDQGLQFLIQYYNGEERAKGNILERFSAQQFPDLHSELNLSSLELGDSALYFCASSAGPGQGDQPQHFGDGTRLSIL.

J is TRBJ1-1 and V is TRBV12-3 or TRBV12-4, with D possibly TRBD1 on 5 matching bases. This CDR3 region has 17 residues. Between the trimmed V and J ends, which lost 1 base and 1 base, there was a span of 16 bases. The CDR3: CASSLGGLSRKNTEAFF. As DNA, the CDR3 is TGTGCCAGCAGTTTAGGGGGCCTGAGCCGAAAGAACACTGAAGCTTTCTTT.

This clonotype came up a few times. The chain combines TRBV20-1 with TRBJ2-2; D is uncertain. Trimming removed 4 bases at V and 0 bases at J, with 12 bases between. CDR3 size: 15 residues. Germline V gene data show CDR1 as DFQATT and CDR2 as SNEGSKA (reference sequence). The DNA for the CDR3 is TGCAGTGCTACAATGGACGGAACGAACACCGGGGAGCTGTTTTTT. Translated, it gives CSATMDGTNTGELFF.

This clonotype was recorded many times. V and J are TRBV11-2 and TRBJ1-3; tentative D call: TRBD1 (5 bases). CDR1 and CDR2 from the germline V gene are SGHAT and FQNNGV. The CDR3 is 19 residues long. The V end lost 5 bases, the J end lost 0 bases, and 23 bases lay between the germline ends. CDR3 protein: CASSAYKGTAGGSGNTIYF. The CDR3 nucleotides are TGTGCCAGCAGCGCTTATAAAGGGACGGCGGGTGGCTCTGGAAACACCATATATTTT.

Many counts were recorded for this clonotype. The chain uses TRBV28 and TRBJ2-7, with 9 nucleotides matching TRBD2. Germline values: CDR1 MDHEN, CDR2 SYDVKM. The CDR3 runs to 16 residues. V gave up 4 bases and J gave up 3 bases; unmatched junction bases: 10. The CDR3 DNA reads TGTGCCAGCAGTTCACCATTAGCGGGAGTCCTCTACGAGCAGTACTTC. Protein sequence: CASSSPLAGVLYEQYF.

V and J are TRBV25-1 and TRBJ2-6; the D is unclear. The germline CDR1 and CDR2 sequences are MGHDK and SYGVNS. The CDR3 has 15 amino acids. V lost 3 bases, J lost 0 bases, and 6 bases lay in between. The CDR3: CASSDRFSGANVLTF. Written as DNA, the CDR3 is TGTGCCAGCAGTGATAGGTTCTCTGGGGCCAACGTCCTGACTTTC. Variable domain in full (rest from reference TRBV25-1 and TRBJ2-6): EADIYQTPRYLVIGTGKKITLECSQTMGHDKMYWYQQDPGMELHLIHYSYGVNSTEKGDLSSESTVSRIRTEHFPLTLESARPSHTSQYLCASSDRFSGANVLTFGAGSRLTVL.

This clonotype was observed at least ten times. The rearrangement joins TRBV27 to TRBJ1-6, with D possibly TRBD1 on 5 matching bases. CDR1 is MNHEY, CDR2 SMNVEV, per germline (reference sequence). The CDR3 covers 14 residues. Between the trimmed V and J ends, which lost 5 bases and 7 bases, there was a span of 12 bases. CDR3 in amino acids: CASSLGRTNSPLHF. The CDR3 bases are TGTGCCAGCAGTCTGGGACGGACGAATTCACCCCTCCACTTT.

This clonotype was observed many times. At one boundary the junction diverges from the germline segment, which might be a read error. The rearrangement joins TRBV29-1 to TRBJ2-5, with TRBD2 matching over 16 bases. The CDR3 is made up of 12 amino acids. Germline assignment: CDR1 SQVTM and CDR2 ANQGSEA. CDR3 coding DNA: TGCAGCGTTAGGGGACTAGCGGGAGGGCTTTGCTTC. It encodes CSVRGLAGGLCF.

At least ten counts were recorded for this clonotype. The CDR3 here is CASSLAWKTPGTQYF. The CDR3 nucleotides are TGTGCCAGCAGCTTAGCGTGGAAGACCCCAGGGACCCAGTACTTC. V gene TRBV7-2 combines with J gene TRBJ2-5; no clear D. This CDR3 is 15 amino acids long. V lost 0 bases and J 7 bases, leaving 15 bases between the germline ends. CDR1 is SGHTA and CDR2 is FQGNSA in the germline V gene.

This clonotype was seen a few times. The J gene is TRBJ2-4, the V gene TRBV19; D might be TRBD1 (6 bases). Deletions cut 5 bases from V and 1 base from J, with 12 bases between. The length of the CDR3 is 15 residues. Germline V gene sequence: CDR1 LNHDA, CDR2 SQIVND (reference sequence). The DNA of the CDR3 is TGTGCCAGTAGTTTGGGGGCTGGGGCCAAAAACATTCAGTACTTC. Translation: CASSLGAGAKNIQYF.

This clonotype appeared a few times. The chain employs TRBV9 and TRBJ2-5; D is tentatively TRBD1 or TRBD2 (5 bases each). V lost 0 bases and J 2 bases, leaving 14 bases between the germline ends. Germline V gene lookup returns CDR1 SGDLS and CDR2 YYNGEE. The CDR3 totals 16 residues. CDR3 DNA: TGTGCCAGCAGCGTAGGAGGGGTCCCTACGCAAGAGACCCAGTACTTC. Its translation is CASSVGGVPTQETQYF.

This clonotype occurred many times. For the CDR3, the DNA is TGTGCCTGGAGTTTCCAAGAGACCCAGTACTTC. Protein: CAWSFQETQYF. The J gene is TRBJ2-5, the V gene TRBV30; D not resolved. Trimming cost V 2 bases and J 1 base, with 2 bases left between them. The CDR3 is 11 residues long. From germline, CDR1 is GTSNPN and CDR2 SVGIG (reference sequence).

Many counts were recorded for this clonotype. The CDR3 is CASSDHGTGSGNTIYF. CDR3 nucleotide sequence: TGTGCCAGCAGTGACCACGGGACAGGCTCTGGAAACACCATATATTTT. The chain is built from TRBV6-4 and TRBJ1-3; the match to TRBD1 covers 8 bases. Germline loops: CDR1 MRHNA, CDR2 SNTAGT. V trimming: 2 bases; J trimming: 0 bases; junction bases outside the gene matches: 3. This CDR3 is 16 amino acids long.

At least ten counts were recorded for this clonotype. This chain connects TRBV12-3 or TRBV12-4 to TRBJ2-7; D gene unclear. The CDR3 is made up of 11 amino acids. The V and J ends lost 8 bases and 1 base respectively, with 6 bases between them. The CDR3: CASGRSYEQYF. CDR3 bases: TGTGCCAGCGGCAGGTCCTACGAGCAGTACTTC.

This clonotype was counted at least ten times. The CDR3 sequence is CSATRDGGITEAFF. The DNA of the CDR3 is TGCAGTGCCACCCGCGACGGGGGAATCACTGAAGCTTTCTTT. The chain uses TRBV20-1 and TRBJ1-1; the D gene is possibly TRBD1 (5 bases). Germline CDR1 DFQATT, CDR2 SNEGSKA (reference sequence). CDR3 length: 14 residues. V was clipped by 6 bases and J by 4 bases, with 18 bases between them.

In this sample, this clonotype turned up a few times. The V gene is TRBV25-1, the J gene TRBJ2-4; D gene ambiguous. The germline V and J ends were trimmed by 2 bases and 5 bases, with 7 bases remaining between them. Germline V gives CDR1 MGHDK, CDR2 SYGVNS. The CDR3 spans 13 residues. The CDR3 nucleotides read TGTGCCAGCAGTGAAGGCTGGGAAAACATTCAGTACTTC. It codes for CASSEGWENIQYF. The whole variable domain, filled in from reference TRBV25-1 and TRBJ2-4, reads EADIYQTPRYLVIGTGKKITLECSQTMGHDKMYWYQQDPGMELHLIHYSYGVNSTEKGDLSSESTVSRIRTEHFPLTLESARPSHTSQYLCASSEGWENIQYFGAGTRLSVL.

In this sample, this clonotype turned up many times. The genes are TRBV7-8 and TRBJ1-1; D unclear. The CDR3 runs to 13 residues. V lost 6 bases and J 3 bases, leaving 11 bases between the germline ends. Germline-derived CDR1 and CDR2 are SGHVS and FQNEAQ. The CDR3 loop reads CASRFSLDTEAFF. The CDR3 coding sequence is TGTGCCAGCAGGTTTAGTTTGGACACTGAAGCTTTCTTT. Supplemented by reference TRBV7-8 and TRBJ1-1, the full variable domain reads GAGVSQSPRYKVAKRGQDVALRCDPISGHVSLFWYQQALGQGPEFLTYFQNEAQLDKSGLPSDRFFAERPEGSVSTLKIQRTQQEDSAVYLCASRFSLDTEAFFGQGTRLTVV.

Concerning this clonotype itself: This CDR3 is missing its conserved last phenylalanine or tryptophan, likely due to a read error. The rearrangement uses TRBV20-1 and TRBJ2-7; D not certain. CDR3 length: 10 residues. V was trimmed by 3 bases and J by 3 bases, leaving 3 bases between them. The germline V gene has CDR1 DFQATT and CDR2 SNEGSKA (reference sequence). CDR3 DNA: TGCAGTGCTAGTCTCTACGAGCAGTACCTC. Residues: CSASLYEQYL.

The chain links TRBV6-1 to TRBJ2-7; TRBD2 matches 8 bases. The CDR3 consists of 13 residues. Germline CDR1 reads MNHNS; CDR2 reads SASEGT. V was pared by 6 bases and J by 3 bases, with 4 bases of the junction left unmatched. The CDR3 loop is CASRTGTSYEQYF. The CDR3 DNA sequence: TGTGCCAGCAGAACCGGGACTAGCTACGAGCAGTACTTC.

Details on this clonotype: A much larger clone is a single base away; this may be a read error. The chain employs TRBV19 and TRBJ1-2; TRBD1 aligns across 8 bases. In germline, CDR1 is LNHDA, CDR2 SQIVND (reference sequence). This CDR3 has 13 amino acids. V lost 7 bases and J lost 5; bases outside the gene matches: 6. The DNA for the CDR3 is TGTGCCAGTATGGACAGGGTTCGGTATGGCTACACCTTC. Translating gives CASMDRVRYGYTF.

V gene TRBV28 combines with J gene TRBJ2-7; no clear D gene. The CDR3 spans 12 residues. Germline V gives CDR1 MDHEN, CDR2 SYDVKM. V was shortened by 6 bases and J by 7 bases, with 13 bases between the two germline ends. The CDR3 loop reads CASSLESQEQYF. CDR3 nucleotides: TGTGCCAGCAGCTTGGAATCTCAGGAGCAGTACTTC.

This clonotype has a count of ten or more. The chain is built from TRBV20-1 and TRBJ2-5; D is undetermined. Trimming stripped 0 bases from V and 5 bases from J, with 1 base between. CDR1 is DFQATT and CDR2 is SNEGSKA in the germline V gene (reference sequence). This CDR3 comprises 10 residues. The chain's CDR3 is CSAREETQYF. As DNA, the CDR3 is TGCAGTGCTAGAGAGGAGACCCAGTACTTC.